Listed below are T cell receptor beta chains from one sample, sequenced in a study of T-cell memory formation after mild COVID-19. A single record per CDR3 protein comes from TCRdb applying MiXCR to the 5' RACE reads. The top ten clones hold 20% to 25% of a sample with 350,000 to 500,000 distinct CDR3 sequences, about a sixth of them seen once. Sample: PBMCs or a T cell subset sorted from them (not recorded which). Every receptor here comes from a man aged 18 to 29 who had mild COVID-19 (a few samples of this study predate the infection). Cell type and time point are not known. CDR3s include the opening cysteine and the closing phenylalanine or tryptophan. Fields, in order: CDR3 DNA, CDR3 protein, V gene, D gene, J gene, clone size. D genes are given only for firm matches. A row's size may be missing; if present it is once, few, many or a size class.

TGTGCCAGCAGCCCATGGAGCGGGCTCTCCTACAATGAGCAGTTCTTC,CASSPWSGLSYNEQFF,TRBV6-2/TRBV6-3,NA,TRBJ2-1,many
TGCAGTGCTATAGTTCCGGGGGCCGCTACAGATACGCAGTATTTT,CSAIVPGAATDTQYF,TRBV20-1,NA,TRBJ2-3,NA
TGTGCCAGCAGCTTGCGTTCACCGGGACTAGAATCCCCTGAGCAGTTCTTC,CASSLRSPGLESPEQFF,TRBV5-5,TRBD2,TRBJ2-1,NA
TGTGCCAGCAGCGCCAGGGGGAGCTCCTACAATGAGCAGTTCTTC,CASSARGSSYNEQFF,TRBV7-3,TRBD1,TRBJ2-1,few
TGTGCCAGCAGCTTAGTGCGGGGGGAATGGACCGGGGAGCTGTTTTTT,CASSLVRGEWTGELFF,TRBV7-2,TRBD2,TRBJ2-2,few
TGCAGTGCGGCCCGGGACCCGCGGGACACCATATATTTT,CSAARDPRDTIYF,TRBV20-1,NA,TRBJ1-3,few
TGTGCCAGCAGTCTCAGCAGGAACATTCAGTACTTC,CASSLSRNIQYF,TRBV28,NA,TRBJ2-4,few
TGTGCCAGCAGCCCAAGATCACAGGGTAGGAACACTGAAGCTTTCTTT,CASSPRSQGRNTEAFF,TRBV7-3,NA,TRBJ1-1,NA
TGTGCCAGCACCGCGGGGATTGAAGCTTTCTTT,CASTAGIEAFF,TRBV25-1,NA,TRBJ1-1,few
TGTGCCAGCACCCCCGGGCAGGGGAGATTGAGCGGAAACACCATATATTTT,CASTPGQGRLSGNTIYF,TRBV6-5,NA,TRBJ1-3,NA
TGCGCCAGCAGCCAAGATTTGCAGAGGACTTACGAGCAGTACTTC,CASSQDLQRTYEQYF,TRBV4-3,NA,TRBJ2-7,NA
TGTGCCAGCAGCCCCGGGACCTGGGATTCACCCCTCCACTTT,CASSPGTWDSPLHF,TRBV5-5,NA,TRBJ1-6,many
TGTGCCAGCAGCCCTACCGGGACAGCAAATTCACCCCTCCACTTT,CASSPTGTANSPLHF,TRBV7-2,TRBD1,TRBJ1-6,few
TGTGCCAGCAGTACAACCGGGACAGGGACCTGGTACACTGAAGCTTTCTTT,CASSTTGTGTWYTEAFF,TRBV12-3/TRBV12-4,TRBD1,TRBJ1-1,NA
TGTGCCAGCAGCTTAAACAGGGTTGCGATCTTC,CASSLNRVAIF,TRBV7-9,NA,TRBJ2-1,few
TGTGCCAGCAGCGCGACTAGCGGGGGGTACAAAAACATTCAGTACTTC,CASSATSGGYKNIQYF,TRBV7-9,TRBD2,TRBJ2-4,NA
TGCGCCAGCAACCAACTCGGGACAGGGGACCTTTACGAGCAGTACTTC,CASNQLGTGDLYEQYF,TRBV5-1,TRBD1,TRBJ2-7,few
TGTGCCAGCAGTATCGCCGACAGGGAAAAACTGTTTTTT,CASSIADREKLFF,TRBV6-1,NA,TRBJ1-4,few
TGCGCCAGCAGCTTGGTACATGATTCCTACGAGCAGTACTTC,CASSLVHDSYEQYF,TRBV5-1,NA,TRBJ2-7,few